The T cell receptor (beta chain) under discussion was sequenced for a study of blood T cell repertoires in COVID-19 (dated by TCRdb to the early 2020s). Some background on the complete study: The collaborator samples originated in the United States, Italy and Spain and spanned the acute and convalescent phases of COVID-19. The material from the prospective study consisted of cDNA or gDNA derived from T cells, B-cell-depleted T cells, or PBMCs. Deeply sampled blood TCRbeta repertoires from subjects exposed to, actively infected with, or recovered from COVID-19 were included in the dataset. The repertoires were made available in a free public database intended to serve as a resource for research on the immune response to SARS-CoV-2. The samples were drawn from two sources: the first 160 participants of the ongoing ImmuneRACE study, and fewer than 1,500 subjects contributed by 6 global collaborators. Nearly every sample came with metadata listing a de-identified subject ID, COVID-19 status, age in years and sex. Where HLA class I and class II types were available, the types were taken from metadata supplied by the sample provider, not from assay-based typing. Overall study outcomes, separate from this receptor: How much clinical and demographic metadata was included differed by source and by participant, and the metadata was provided uncurated.

A second Seattle source provided samples from volunteer blood donors who had recovered from COVID-19. The collaborating institutions used their own protocols to collect whole blood in K2EDTA tubes. For TCRbeta analysis, collaborators shipped samples in one of three forms: frozen whole blood, isolated PBMCs, or DNA extracted from either of those sample types. As regards this clone: No cognate antigen has been identified for it. Base quality data are lacking; no much larger clone is found one base away.

TCRbeta CDR3 regions were amplified from genomic DNA using the immunoSEQ Assay, a bias-controlled multiplex PCR. The authors processed their data as follows. The number of nucleated cells in each sample was estimated from the amplification of reference gene primers within the assay. To quantify the absolute abundance of each unique TCRbeta CDR3 rearrangement, sequence reads were collapsed and filtered. For each sample, productive Simpson clonality was calculated as the square root of Simpson's diversity index across productive rearrangements. TCRdb's version of the immuneACCESS table is confined to in-frame rearrangements and falls short of the full clone set. An unresolved V gene accounts for under half of the shortfall where checked; the remainder is of unknown origin. V and J calls and clone size are those listed in that table; D and trimming were worked out from the DNA. The sample includes 250,000 to 300,000 clones, with less than 90% observed a single time. The ten largest clones take up roughly 4.5% of the sample.

Its CDR3 holds 15 amino acids, cysteine through phenylalanine. The only DNA kept is the CDR3, 45 bases in frame from the first base. After removal of 4 bases from V and 3 bases from J, the junction retains 7 bases not matched to a gene. The germline V gene supplies CDR1 LGHNA and CDR2 YNFKEQ. The sample taken for sequencing was peripheral blood. Rearrangement joined TRBV4-2 to TRBJ2-3, and 7 junctional nucleotides match TRBD2. The source of this sequence is a man in his 60s who had recovered from COVID-19. The DNA sequence is TGTGCCAGCAGCCTACACCCGGGGGGTACAGATACGCAGTATTTT. This sequence encodes CASSLHPGGTDTQYF.